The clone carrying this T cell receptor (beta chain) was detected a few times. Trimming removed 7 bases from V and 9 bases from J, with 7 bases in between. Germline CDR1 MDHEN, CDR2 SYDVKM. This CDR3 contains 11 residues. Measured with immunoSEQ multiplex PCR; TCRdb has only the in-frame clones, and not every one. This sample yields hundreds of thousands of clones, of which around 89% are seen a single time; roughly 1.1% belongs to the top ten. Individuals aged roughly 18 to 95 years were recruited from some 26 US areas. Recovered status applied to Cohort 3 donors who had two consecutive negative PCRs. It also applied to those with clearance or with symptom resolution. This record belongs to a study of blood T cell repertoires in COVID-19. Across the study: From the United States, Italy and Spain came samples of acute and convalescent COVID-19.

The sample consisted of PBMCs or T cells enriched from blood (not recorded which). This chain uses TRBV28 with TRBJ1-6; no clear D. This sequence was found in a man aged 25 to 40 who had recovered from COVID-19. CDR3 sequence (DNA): TGTGCCAGCACGACAAGTTCACCCCTCCACTTT. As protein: CASTTSSPLHF.